The subject of this entry is one TCR beta chain. Its antigen remains unknown. The CDR3 runs 13 residues. CDR1 and CDR2 (germline): SNHLY, FYNNEI. The ends were cut back, 9 bases at V and 5 bases at J, with 15 bases in the middle. Data came from immunoSEQ multiplex PCR; TCRdb stores just in-frame clones and leaves some out. The sample records roughly 1,800 clones, approximately 82% being singletons. The sample originates from a study of PD-1 blockade in classical Hodgkin lymphoma. All trial patients relapsed after autologous stem cell transplantation. Thawed PBMCs were the source of CD8+ T cells, obtained through magnetic negative selection. Best responses fell into complete response, partial response or progressive disease. Points from the study as a whole: At C4D1, TCR diversity had climbed significantly for CD4+ cells, though not for CD8+ cells. Whoever responded completely had baseline diversity much like that seen in newly diagnosed patients. When nivolumab was started under 1 year after ASCT, patients were excluded.

This chain links TRBV2 with TRBJ2-3, with a possible D match to TRBD2 (5 bases). The origin of this receptor is a human donor with classical Hodgkin lymphoma. Sample: CD8+ T cells from blood, taken at baseline. The CDR3 is CAREARAGDTQYF. The CDR3 DNA reads TGTGCCAGAGAAGCTAGGGCGGGAGATACGCAGTATTTT.